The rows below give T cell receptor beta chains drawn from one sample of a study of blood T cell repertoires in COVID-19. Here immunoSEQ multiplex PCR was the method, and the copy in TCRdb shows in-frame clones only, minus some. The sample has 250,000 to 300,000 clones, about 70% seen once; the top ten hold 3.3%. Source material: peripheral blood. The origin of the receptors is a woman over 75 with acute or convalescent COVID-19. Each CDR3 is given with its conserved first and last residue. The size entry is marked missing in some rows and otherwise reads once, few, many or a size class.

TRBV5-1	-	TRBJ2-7	CASSLGLSTYEQYF
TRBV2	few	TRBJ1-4	CASSRDRGSTNEKLFF
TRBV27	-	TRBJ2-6	CASSPQAYSGANVLTF
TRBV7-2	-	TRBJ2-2	CASSQTSGGNTGELFF
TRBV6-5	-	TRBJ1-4	CASSKQQGVNEKLFF
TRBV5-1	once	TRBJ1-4	CASSLQAANEKLFF
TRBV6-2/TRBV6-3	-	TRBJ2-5	CASSYPRAPQETQYF
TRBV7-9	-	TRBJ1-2	CASSPDSSYGYTF
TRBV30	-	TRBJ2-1	CAWETSVYNEQFF
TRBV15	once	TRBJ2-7	CATSRDLTPTYEQYF
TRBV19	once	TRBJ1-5	CASSNDRPGESNQPQHF
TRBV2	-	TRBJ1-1	CASSARTGTGRRTEAFF
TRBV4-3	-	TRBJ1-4	CASPGAPTEATNEKLFF
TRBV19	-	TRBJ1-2	CASSIHKPTGSYGYTF
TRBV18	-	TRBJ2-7	CASSPPRTGDVYEQYF
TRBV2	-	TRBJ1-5	CASSGRGADNQPQHF
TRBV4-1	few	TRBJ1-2	CASSQGGWERGYTF
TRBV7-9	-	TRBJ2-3	CASSRTSGRRDTQYF
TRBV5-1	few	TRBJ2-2	CASSFSMDRGGTGELFF
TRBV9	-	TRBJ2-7	CASSVGISTYEQYF
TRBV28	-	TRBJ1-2	CASSLRTGQGYTF
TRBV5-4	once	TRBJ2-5	CASSLRLAGWGETQYF
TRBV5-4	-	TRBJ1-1	CASSLAGQGVSAFF
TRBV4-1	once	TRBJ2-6	CASSNTGTGANVLTF
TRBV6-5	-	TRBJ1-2	CASAVTSNYGYTF
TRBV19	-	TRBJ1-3	CASSIDRLHSGNTIYF
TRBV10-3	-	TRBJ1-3	CAIRETGAGNTIYF
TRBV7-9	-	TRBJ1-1	CASSLEAGGTEAFF
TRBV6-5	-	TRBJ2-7	CASRALGRANYEQYF
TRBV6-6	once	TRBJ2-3	CASSYVRGSSTDTQYF
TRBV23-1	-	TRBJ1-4	CASTQQVTNEKLFF
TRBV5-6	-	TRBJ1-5	CASSLQGSNQPQHF
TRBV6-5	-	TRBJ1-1	CASKLQTNTEAFF
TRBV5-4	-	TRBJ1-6	CASSRDRINSPLHF
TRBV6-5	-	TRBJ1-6	CASRLGQGSSPLHF
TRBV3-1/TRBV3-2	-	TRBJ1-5	CASSQGKGGQPQHF
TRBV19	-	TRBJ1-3	CASSSFQGAHGNTIYF
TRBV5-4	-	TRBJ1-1	CASSLEKGRGTEAFF
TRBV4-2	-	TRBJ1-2	CASSQDSGGPVYGYTF
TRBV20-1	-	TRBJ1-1	CSASGQLLMNTEAFF
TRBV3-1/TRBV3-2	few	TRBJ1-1	CASSLQTGNTEAFF
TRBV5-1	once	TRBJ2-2	CASSLPAGDTGELFF
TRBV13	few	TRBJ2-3	CASSLGVRDTQYF
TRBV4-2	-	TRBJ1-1	CASSPTPGTEAFF
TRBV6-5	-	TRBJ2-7	CASTTGSSYEQYF
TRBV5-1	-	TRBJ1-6	CASSVGQGNSPLHF
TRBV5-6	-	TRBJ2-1	CASSLGTGVGEQFF
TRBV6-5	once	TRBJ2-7	CASARGYPYEQYF
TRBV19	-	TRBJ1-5	CASSKDRNQPQHF
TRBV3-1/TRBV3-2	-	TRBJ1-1	CASQGTPTEAFF
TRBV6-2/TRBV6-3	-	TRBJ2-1	CASSYSKLREDHSYNEQFF